Presented here are 15 T cell receptor beta chains from one specimen sequenced in a study of T cell responses to AZD1222 COVID-19 vaccine. Measured with immunoSEQ multiplex PCR; TCRdb has only the in-frame clones, and not every one. The profile shows about 130,000 clones, around 94% of them singletons. This material consisted of peripheral blood, taken on day 0 of AZD1222 vaccination. The source of these receptors is an adult in good health.

The chain links TRBV3-1 (or the pseudogene TRBV3-2) to TRBJ1-5, with D uncertain. CDR1 LGHDT and CDR2 YNNKEL come from the germline V gene (reference sequence). Trimming took 0 bases from V and 4 from J, leaving 10 bases between them. This CDR3 spans 15 amino acids. The CDR3 here is CASSQDRVGNQPQHF. The CDR3 DNA sequence: TGTGCCAGCAGCCAAGATCGAGTGGGGAATCAGCCCCAGCATTTT.

J is TRBJ1-1 and V is TRBV4-3; no clear D gene. The CDR3 consists of 17 residues. Germline loops: CDR1 LGHNA, CDR2 YSLEER. Deletions cut 0 bases from V and 5 bases from J, with 19 bases between. The CDR3 region has the DNA TGCGCCAGCAGCCAAGATCTCGTGGGAGGGAGTAGAACTGAAGCTTTCTTT. Encoded protein: CASSQDLVGGSRTEAFF.

This clone has only one observation. This chain connects TRBV20-1 to TRBJ2-7; unclear D gene. This CDR3 comprises 14 residues. Germline V gene data show CDR1 as DFQATT and CDR2 as SNEGSKA (reference sequence). V lost 3 bases to trimming and J lost 2 bases, with 14 bases between them. The chain's CDR3 is CSASRLTPPYEQYF. CDR3 DNA: TGCAGTGCTAGTCGACTTACTCCTCCCTACGAGCAGTACTTC.

This sequence joins TRBV7-2 and TRBJ2-2, with unresolved D. V was pared by 5 bases and J by 1 base, with 20 bases between. This CDR3 contains 18 residues. From germline, CDR1 is SGHTA and CDR2 FQGNSA. The CDR3 sequence: CASSRRLGGGWNTGELFF. Here the CDR3 DNA reads TGTGCCAGCAGCCGGCGCCTCGGTGGCGGATGGAACACCGGGGAGCTGTTTTTT.

This chain uses TRBV15 with TRBJ1-5, with D maybe TRBD1 (5 bases). The CDR3 extends over 14 amino acids. The germline V gene has CDR1 LNHNV and CDR2 YYDKDF (reference sequence). Trimming removed 2 bases from V and 7 bases from J, with 12 bases in between. The CDR3 reads CATSRSQGPQPQHF. The CDR3 coding sequence is TGTGCCACCAGCAGATCCCAGGGACCCCAGCCCCAGCATTTT.

The chain combines TRBV10-3 with TRBJ1-1; 9 bases line up with TRBD1. The CDR3 sequence is 14 residues long. Trimming took 7 bases from V and 4 from J; bases not matched to a gene: 7. Germline V CDR1 and CDR2: ENHRY, SYGVKD. CDR3 sequence (DNA): TGTGCCATCAAGGGACAGGGCCGGGGCACTGAAGCTTTCTTT. Translated, it gives CAIKGQGRGTEAFF.

The rearrangement links TRBV2 to TRBJ2-2, with a weak D call TRBD1 (6 bases). Germline lookup yields CDR1 SNHLY and CDR2 FYNNEI. V dropped 6 bases and J dropped 4 bases, with 12 bases sitting between them. This CDR3 spans 14 amino acids. CDR3: CASSGDRSTGELFF. The CDR3 bases are TGTGCCAGCAGCGGAGACAGGAGCACCGGGGAGCTGTTTTTT.

This clone was counted a single time. The chain combines TRBV19 with TRBJ1-1; 9 nucleotides align to TRBD1. The V gene's germline CDR1 is LNHDA and CDR2 SQIVND (reference sequence). The junction had 7 bases not matched to a gene; V was cut back by 4 bases and J by 10 bases. This CDR3 is built from 13 residues. Here the CDR3 DNA reads TGTGCCAGTAGTACACAGGGGGCGCGGGGAGCTTTCTTT. It yields the protein CASSTQGARGAFF.

J is TRBJ2-5 and V is TRBV4-2, with 12 bases aligning to TRBD2. V was pared by 1 base and J by 2 bases, with 5 bases of the junction left unmatched. This CDR3 region has 17 residues. CDR1 and CDR2 (germline): LGHNA, YNFKEQ. CDR3 sequence: CASSQGLAGGIQETQYF. The CDR3 DNA reads as TGTGCCAGCAGCCAAGGGCTAGCGGGAGGGATTCAAGAGACCCAGTACTTC.

CDR3 sequence (DNA): TGTGCCAGCAGTTTTGGGGGGGTACAAGATACGCAGTATTTT. Protein: CASSFGGVQDTQYF. This chain connects TRBV28 to TRBJ2-3; 7 nucleotides align to TRBD2. Germline-derived CDR1 and CDR2 are MDHEN and SYDVKM. This CDR3 spans 14 amino acids. V lost 3 bases, J lost 5 bases, and 5 bases stayed unmatched.

The chain couples TRBV19 to TRBJ1-4; D remains unclear. From germline, CDR1 is LNHDA and CDR2 SQIVND (reference sequence). The V end lost 4 bases, the J end lost 7 bases, and 10 bases lay between the germline ends. The CDR3 contains 13 residues. CDR3 DNA sequence: TGTGCCAGTAGTAAGCGAGCGGTTGAAAAACTGTTTTTT. This sequence encodes CASSKRAVEKLFF.

The chain has TRBV19 and TRBJ1-1, with D perhaps matching TRBD1 (5 bases). This CDR3 region has 15 residues. V was pared by 5 bases and J by 0 bases, with 13 bases between. Germline lookup yields CDR1 LNHDA and CDR2 SQIVND (reference sequence). The CDR3 is CASSLFRGVNTEAFF. The CDR3 bases are TGTGCCAGTAGTTTGTTTAGGGGAGTGAACACTGAAGCTTTCTTT.

The genes are TRBV9 and TRBJ2-5; D not resolved. Germline lookup yields CDR1 SGDLS and CDR2 YYNGEE. This CDR3 spans 14 amino acids. V lost 0 bases, J lost 2 bases, and 8 bases lay in between. CDR3 amino acids: CASSVDQVQETQYF. CDR3 DNA sequence: TGTGCCAGCAGCGTAGATCAGGTACAAGAGACCCAGTACTTC.

This chain links TRBV29-1 with TRBJ1-1; D call uncertain. The CDR3 contains 11 residues. Germline CDR1 and CDR2: SQVTM and ANQGSEA. The ends were cut back, 7 bases at V and 5 bases at J, with 11 bases in the middle. Here the CDR3 DNA reads TGCAGCGCCCAAAGCGGGACTGAAGCTTTCTTT. This sequence encodes CSAQSGTEAFF.

This chain joins TRBV5-4 and TRBJ1-1; TRBD1 matches at 9 bases. J was trimmed by 2 bases and V by 4 bases; bases with no gene match: 6. Germline V gene lookup returns CDR1 SGHNT and CDR2 YYREEE (reference sequence). There are 15 residues in the CDR3. The CDR3 DNA sequence: TGTGCCAGCAGCCTGACAGGGGGACCCAACACTGAAGCTTTCTTT. Translating gives CASSLTGGPNTEAFF. The complete variable domain, with remaining parts taken from reference TRBV5-4 and TRBJ1-1, reads ETGVTQSPTHLIKTRGQQVTLRCSSQSGHNTVSWYQQALGQGPQFIFQYYREEENGRGNFPPRFSGLQFPNYSSELNVNALELDDSALYLCASSLTGGPNTEAFFGQGTRLTVV.